This T cell receptor beta chain appears in the sequencing data of a study of cytomegalovirus exposure and HLA in healthy donors. Study background: In a later analysis, the 110 or so validation repertoires were reported to have used the same platform as the 666 first-cohort repertoires.

This table comes from immunoSEQ multiplex PCR, and its TCRdb copy is limited to in-frame clones, with some not included. Among hundreds of thousands of clones listed, 87% were seen once. The V end was cut by 4 bases, the J end by 1 base, with 11 bases between. The CDR3 covers 15 residues. Germline V gene lookup returns CDR1 SGHDN and CDR2 FVKESK. Remarks on this clone: What it binds is not known.

General study points: The listing of 150 to 200 TCR beta chains classed them as cytomegalovirus-associated. Subsequent analysis revealed that first-cohort TCR clusters tended to co-occur in the approximately 120 validation repertoires.

Among the 120 or so subjects of the validation cohort, separate from the roughly 650-subject first cohort, were the donors. The clonotype comes from a young man in good health and CMV-seropositive. The rearrangement uses TRBV14 and TRBJ2-1, with D possibly matching TRBD2 (6 bases). Sample: PBMCs. Here the CDR3 reads CASSPWGESYNEQFF. The DNA of the CDR3 is TGTGCCAGCAGCCCCTGGGGGGAGTCCTACAATGAGCAGTTCTTC. The full variable domain, its missing parts supplied by reference TRBV14 and TRBJ2-1, is EAGVTQFPSHSVIEKGQTVTLRCDPISGHDNLYWYRRVMGKEIKFLLHFVKESKQDESGMPNNRFLAERTGGTYSTLKVQPAELEDSGVYFCASSPWGESYNEQFFGPGTRLTVL.